Listed below are T cell receptor beta chains from one sample, sequenced in a study of cytomegalovirus exposure and HLA in healthy donors. The method was immunoSEQ multiplex PCR; TCRdb's version includes in-frame clones alone and lacks a portion of them. Counted here are 90,000 to 150,000 clones, around 60% occurring once; the ten biggest clones make up about a tenth. Sequencing was carried out using PBMCs. These TCRs come from a man aged 35 to 55 in good health and CMV-seropositive. Both conserved end residues are part of each CDR3. D genes are given only for firm matches. Clone size is given for some rows only: seen once, a few or many times, or a class if the clone is expanded.

d_call: .; v_call: TRBV7-2; j_call: TRBJ1-2; clone_size: .; cdr3_aa: CASSLVGGGGGYTF; cdr3_nt: TGTGCCAGCAGCTTAGTGGGGGGGGGTGGTGGCTACACCTTC
d_call: TRBD1; v_call: TRBV18; j_call: TRBJ1-5; clone_size: .; cdr3_aa: CASSPGTVDNQPQHF; cdr3_nt: TGTGCCAGCTCACCAGGGACAGTCGACAATCAGCCCCAGCATTTT
d_call: TRBD1; v_call: TRBV4-1; j_call: TRBJ2-7; clone_size: .; cdr3_aa: CASSRGTGEGYEQYF; cdr3_nt: TGCGCCAGCAGCCGGGGGACAGGGGAAGGGTACGAGCAGTACTTC
d_call: .; v_call: TRBV19; j_call: TRBJ2-1; clone_size: .; cdr3_aa: CASSMGASSYNEQFF; cdr3_nt: TGTGCCAGTAGTATGGGGGCCAGCTCCTACAATGAGCAGTTCTTC
d_call: .; v_call: TRBV10-3; j_call: TRBJ1-1; clone_size: .; cdr3_aa: CAISGSMNTEAFF; cdr3_nt: TGTGCCATCAGTGGGAGCATGAACACTGAAGCTTTCTTT
d_call: .; v_call: TRBV7-6; j_call: TRBJ2-5; clone_size: few; cdr3_aa: CASSLGDQETQYF; cdr3_nt: TGTGCCAGCAGCTTAGGAGACCAAGAGACCCAGTACTTC
d_call: .; v_call: TRBV11-1; j_call: TRBJ2-7; clone_size: once; cdr3_aa: CASSENRVPSYEQYF; cdr3_nt: TGTGCCAGCAGCGAAAACAGGGTACCCTCCTACGAGCAGTACTTC
d_call: .; v_call: TRBV10-1; j_call: TRBJ2-3; clone_size: .; cdr3_aa: CASSEQRDSTDTQYF; cdr3_nt: TGCGCCAGCAGTGAGCAACGGGACTCCACAGATACGCAGTATTTT
d_call: TRBD1; v_call: TRBV9; j_call: TRBJ1-1; clone_size: .; cdr3_aa: CASSAGRDRAIYTEAFF; cdr3_nt: TGTGCCAGCAGCGCCGGGAGGGACAGGGCGATCTACACTGAAGCTTTCTTT
d_call: TRBD1; v_call: TRBV9; j_call: TRBJ1-1; clone_size: .; cdr3_aa: CASSELRGPRPLNTEAFF; cdr3_nt: TGTGCCAGCAGCGAACTGAGGGGGCCCCGGCCATTGAACACTGAAGCTTTCTTT
d_call: TRBD1; v_call: TRBV5-1; j_call: TRBJ1-1; clone_size: .; cdr3_aa: CASSGGQLNTEAFF; cdr3_nt: TGCGCCAGCAGCGGGGGACAGTTGAACACTGAAGCTTTCTTT
d_call: .; v_call: TRBV7-3; j_call: TRBJ2-7; clone_size: few; cdr3_aa: CASSLGQGNEQYF; cdr3_nt: TGTGCCAGCAGCTTAGGTCAGGGCAACGAGCAGTACTTC
d_call: .; v_call: TRBV7-2; j_call: TRBJ1-5; clone_size: .; cdr3_aa: CASSPSRGSNQPQHF; cdr3_nt: TGTGCCAGCAGCCCCTCTAGGGGCAGTAATCAGCCCCAGCATTTT
d_call: .; v_call: TRBV19; j_call: TRBJ2-1; clone_size: .; cdr3_aa: CASSQDSPHSDYNEQFF; cdr3_nt: TGTGCCAGTAGCCAAGACAGTCCTCACTCGGACTACAATGAGCAGTTCTTC
d_call: .; v_call: TRBV6-5; j_call: TRBJ2-3; clone_size: .; cdr3_aa: CASSYSGLLTDTQYF; cdr3_nt: TGTGCCAGCAGTTACTCGGGACTCCTCACAGATACGCAGTATTTT
d_call: TRBD1; v_call: TRBV25-1; j_call: TRBJ2-5; clone_size: .; cdr3_aa: CASSEIGTARGPQETQYF; cdr3_nt: TGTGCCAGCAGTGAGATCGGGACAGCGAGGGGCCCACAAGAGACCCAGTACTTC
d_call: .; v_call: TRBV7-9; j_call: TRBJ2-7; clone_size: .; cdr3_aa: CASSQHPIQTYEQYF; cdr3_nt: TGTGCCAGCAGCCAACATCCAATACAAACCTACGAGCAGTACTTC
d_call: TRBD2; v_call: TRBV11-3; j_call: TRBJ2-7; clone_size: few; cdr3_aa: CASSPPEVAGAYEQYF; cdr3_nt: TGTGCCAGCAGCCCCCCAGAGGTAGCGGGAGCCTACGAGCAGTACTTC
d_call: .; v_call: TRBV11-1; j_call: TRBJ1-1; clone_size: few; cdr3_aa: CASGRAGEETEAFF; cdr3_nt: TGTGCCAGTGGCCGGGCGGGGGAGGAGACTGAAGCTTTCTTT
d_call: TRBD1; v_call: TRBV5-5; j_call: TRBJ1-1; clone_size: .; cdr3_aa: CASSLQPGGTEAFF; cdr3_nt: TGTGCCAGCAGCCTGCAGCCAGGGGGCACTGAAGCTTTCTTT
d_call: .; v_call: TRBV6-1; j_call: TRBJ2-5; clone_size: .; cdr3_aa: CASSDRPGETQYF; cdr3_nt: TGTGCCAGCAGTGACCGCCCGGGTGAGACCCAGTACTTC
d_call: .; v_call: TRBV7-9; j_call: TRBJ2-1; clone_size: .; cdr3_aa: CASTGPARLYNEQFF; cdr3_nt: TGTGCCAGCACAGGGCCGGCAAGACTTTACAATGAGCAGTTCTTC
d_call: .; v_call: TRBV2; j_call: TRBJ1-2; clone_size: few; cdr3_aa: CASRSRQASNYGYTF; cdr3_nt: TGTGCCAGCAGATCCCGACAGGCCTCTAACTATGGCTACACCTTC
d_call: TRBD2; v_call: TRBV14; j_call: TRBJ2-5; clone_size: .; cdr3_aa: CASSVGLAGQETQYF; cdr3_nt: TGTGCCAGCAGTGTTGGACTAGCGGGGCAAGAGACCCAGTACTTC
d_call: TRBD1; v_call: TRBV5-4; j_call: TRBJ1-6; clone_size: .; cdr3_aa: CASSWRGQSSYNSPLHF; cdr3_nt: TGTGCCAGCAGCTGGAGGGGACAGTCAAGCTATAATTCACCCCTCCACTTT
d_call: TRBD1; v_call: TRBV19; j_call: TRBJ2-3; clone_size: .; cdr3_aa: CASSIGGRGHTDTQYF; cdr3_nt: TGTGCCAGTAGTATAGGTGGCAGGGGGCACACAGATACGCAGTATTTT
d_call: .; v_call: TRBV19; j_call: TRBJ2-2; clone_size: .; cdr3_aa: CASNYGRDTGELFF; cdr3_nt: TGTGCCAGTAACTACGGTCGGGACACCGGGGAGCTGTTTTTT
d_call: TRBD2; v_call: TRBV2; j_call: TRBJ2-3; clone_size: .; cdr3_aa: CASSRDYTRDTQYF; cdr3_nt: TGTGCCAGCAGCCGGGACTATACGCGAGATACGCAGTATTTT
d_call: .; v_call: TRBV11-3; j_call: TRBJ2-7; clone_size: .; cdr3_aa: CASSSGDGRTYEQYF; cdr3_nt: TGTGCCAGCAGCTCAGGGGACGGCAGAACCTACGAGCAGTACTTC
d_call: .; v_call: TRBV30; j_call: TRBJ2-7; clone_size: .; cdr3_aa: CAWSLFSEQYF; cdr3_nt: TGTGCCTGGAGTCTGTTTTCCGAGCAGTACTTC
d_call: .; v_call: TRBV7-3; j_call: TRBJ2-7; clone_size: .; cdr3_aa: CASSSNSREQYF; cdr3_nt: TGTGCCAGCAGCTCGAACAGTCGCGAGCAGTACTTC
d_call: .; v_call: TRBV27; j_call: TRBJ2-3; clone_size: .; cdr3_aa: CASSPAHWTAQYF; cdr3_nt: TGTGCCAGCAGTCCCGCCCACTGGACTGCGCAGTATTTT
d_call: .; v_call: TRBV7-9; j_call: TRBJ1-3; clone_size: few; cdr3_aa: CASRGYRAGNTIYF; cdr3_nt: TGTGCCAGCAGAGGGTACAGGGCGGGAAACACCATATATTTT
d_call: .; v_call: TRBV11-2; j_call: TRBJ2-7; clone_size: .; cdr3_aa: CASSSGGSDYEQYF; cdr3_nt: TGTGCCAGCAGCTCGGGTGGGTCAGACTACGAGCAGTACTTC
d_call: TRBD2; v_call: TRBV28; j_call: TRBJ2-7; clone_size: .; cdr3_aa: CASSSRTGRELAGAYEQYF; cdr3_nt: TGTGCCAGCAGTTCCCGGACAGGAAGAGAACTAGCGGGAGCCTACGAGCAGTACTTC
d_call: TRBD2; v_call: TRBV27; j_call: TRBJ2-3; clone_size: .; cdr3_aa: CASTRLAGGRDTQYF; cdr3_nt: TGTGCCAGCACGAGGTTAGCGGGGGGGCGGGATACGCAGTATTTT
d_call: TRBD1; v_call: TRBV2; j_call: TRBJ2-2; clone_size: .; cdr3_aa: CASSRGPGELFF; cdr3_nt: TGTGCCAGCAGTAGGGGGCCCGGGGAGCTGTTTTTT
d_call: .; v_call: TRBV6-5; j_call: TRBJ2-1; clone_size: few; cdr3_aa: CASWAGQRLKEQFF; cdr3_nt: TGTGCCAGCTGGGCCGGACAGAGGCTCAAGGAGCAGTTCTTC
d_call: .; v_call: TRBV5-8; j_call: TRBJ1-3; clone_size: .; cdr3_aa: CASSLYLRGSGNTIYF; cdr3_nt: TGTGCCAGCAGCTTGTACCTCAGGGGCTCTGGAAACACCATATATTTT
d_call: .; v_call: TRBV5-1; j_call: TRBJ1-2; clone_size: .; cdr3_aa: CASSPSAHSGGYTF; cdr3_nt: TGCGCCAGCAGCCCGTCAGCCCACTCAGGAGGCTACACCTTC
d_call: TRBD2; v_call: TRBV19; j_call: TRBJ2-1; clone_size: .; cdr3_aa: CASSIREREYLRSYNEQFF; cdr3_nt: TGTGCCAGTAGTATCAGGGAGCGGGAGTATTTAAGGTCCTACAATGAGCAGTTCTTC
d_call: .; v_call: TRBV19; j_call: TRBJ1-1; clone_size: once; cdr3_aa: CASKEAQRDTEAFF; cdr3_nt: TGTGCCAGCAAGGAGGCCCAGCGGGACACTGAAGCTTTCTTT
d_call: TRBD2; v_call: TRBV6-1; j_call: TRBJ2-5; clone_size: .; cdr3_aa: CASSRLAGVQETQYF; cdr3_nt: TGTGCCAGCAGCCGACTAGCGGGGGTCCAAGAGACCCAGTACTTC
d_call: TRBD1; v_call: TRBV11-3; j_call: TRBJ2-7; clone_size: .; cdr3_aa: CASSLGLGQGADEQYF; cdr3_nt: TGTGCCAGCAGCTTAGGGCTCGGACAGGGGGCCGACGAGCAGTACTTC
d_call: .; v_call: TRBV19; j_call: TRBJ2-2; clone_size: few; cdr3_aa: CASSIVGGELFF; cdr3_nt: TGTGCCAGTAGTATTGTCGGCGGGGAGCTGTTTTTT
d_call: TRBD2; v_call: TRBV5-1; j_call: TRBJ2-3; clone_size: .; cdr3_aa: CASSLGTSGSQSTDTQYF; cdr3_nt: TGCGCCAGCAGCTTGGGGACTAGCGGGAGCCAGAGCACAGATACGCAGTATTTT
d_call: .; v_call: TRBV6-1; j_call: TRBJ1-6; clone_size: few; cdr3_aa: CASSTPRGSPLHF; cdr3_nt: TGTGCCAGCAGTACCCCCAGGGGTTCACCCCTCCACTTT
d_call: TRBD1; v_call: TRBV30; j_call: TRBJ1-5; clone_size: .; cdr3_aa: CAWSRGQDQPQHF; cdr3_nt: TGTGCCTGGAGTAGGGGGCAGGATCAGCCCCAGCATTTT
d_call: TRBD2; v_call: TRBV9; j_call: TRBJ2-1; clone_size: .; cdr3_aa: CASSPAGVDNEQFF; cdr3_nt: TGTGCCAGCAGCCCAGCGGGGGTTGACAATGAGCAGTTCTTC
d_call: .; v_call: TRBV9; j_call: TRBJ1-1; clone_size: .; cdr3_aa: CASNLRGGTEAFF; cdr3_nt: TGTGCCAGCAACTTGAGAGGGGGCACTGAAGCTTTCTTT
d_call: .; v_call: TRBV18; j_call: TRBJ2-3; clone_size: .; cdr3_aa: CASSPPGGTTDTQYF; cdr3_nt: TGTGCCAGCTCACCACCGGGGGGTACCACAGATACGCAGTATTTT
d_call: .; v_call: TRBV7-9; j_call: TRBJ1-4; clone_size: few; cdr3_aa: CASSLQEKLFF; cdr3_nt: TGTGCCAGCAGCTTACAAGAAAAACTGTTTTTT
d_call: .; v_call: TRBV5-4; j_call: TRBJ2-7; clone_size: .; cdr3_aa: CASSSGASSYEQYF; cdr3_nt: TGTGCCAGCAGCTCCGGCGCTAGCTCCTACGAGCAGTACTTC
d_call: .; v_call: TRBV12-2; j_call: TRBJ2-1; clone_size: once; cdr3_aa: CASRWGLAGQNNEQFF; cdr3_nt: TGTGCAAGTCGCTGGGGACTAGCGGGACAAAACAATGAGCAGTTCTTC